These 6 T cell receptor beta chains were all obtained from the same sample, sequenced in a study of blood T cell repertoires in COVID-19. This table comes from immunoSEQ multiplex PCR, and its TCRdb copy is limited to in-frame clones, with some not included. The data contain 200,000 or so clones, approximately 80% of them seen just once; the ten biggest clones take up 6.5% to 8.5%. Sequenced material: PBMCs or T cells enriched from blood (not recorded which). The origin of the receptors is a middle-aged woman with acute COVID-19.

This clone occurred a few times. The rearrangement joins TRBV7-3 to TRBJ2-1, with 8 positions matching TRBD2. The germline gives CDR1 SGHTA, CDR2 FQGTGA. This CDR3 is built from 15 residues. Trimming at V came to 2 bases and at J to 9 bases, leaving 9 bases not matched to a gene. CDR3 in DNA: TGTGCCAGCAGCTTAGGGAGCGGGAGTGGGTTTGAGCAGTTCTTC. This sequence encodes CASSLGSGSGFEQFF.

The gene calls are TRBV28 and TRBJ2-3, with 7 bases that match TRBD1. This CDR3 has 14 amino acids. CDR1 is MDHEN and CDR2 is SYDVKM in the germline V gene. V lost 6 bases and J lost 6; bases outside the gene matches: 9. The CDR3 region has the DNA TGTGCCAGCAGCGGGACAGTGGCTGGGGATACGCAGTATTTT. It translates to CASSGTVAGDTQYF.

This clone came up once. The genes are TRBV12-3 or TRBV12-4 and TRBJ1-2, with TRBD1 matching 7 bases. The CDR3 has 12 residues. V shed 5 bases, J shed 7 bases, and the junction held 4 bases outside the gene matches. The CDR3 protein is CASSQTGFGYTF. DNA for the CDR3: TGTGCCAGCAGTCAGACAGGGTTTGGCTACACCTTC.

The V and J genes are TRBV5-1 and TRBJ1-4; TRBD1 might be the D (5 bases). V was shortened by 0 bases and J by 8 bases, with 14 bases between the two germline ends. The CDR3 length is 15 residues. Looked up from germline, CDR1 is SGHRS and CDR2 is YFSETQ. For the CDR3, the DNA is TGCGCCAGCAGCTTGGTGCAGGGTATAAGGGAAAAACTGTTTTTT. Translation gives CASSLVQGIREKLFF.

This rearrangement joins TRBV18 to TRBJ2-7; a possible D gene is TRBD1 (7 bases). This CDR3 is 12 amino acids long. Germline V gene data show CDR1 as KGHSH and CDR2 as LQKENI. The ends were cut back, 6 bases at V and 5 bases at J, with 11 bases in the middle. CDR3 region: CASSEGQNEQYF. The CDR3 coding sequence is TGTGCCAGCTCGGAGGGACAGAACGAGCAGTACTTC. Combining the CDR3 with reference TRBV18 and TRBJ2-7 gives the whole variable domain NAGVMQNPRHLVRRRGQEARLRCSPMKGHSHVYWYRQLPEEGLKFMVYLQKENIIDESGMPKERFSAEFPKEGPSILRIQQVVRGDSAAYFCASSEGQNEQYFGPGTRLTVT.

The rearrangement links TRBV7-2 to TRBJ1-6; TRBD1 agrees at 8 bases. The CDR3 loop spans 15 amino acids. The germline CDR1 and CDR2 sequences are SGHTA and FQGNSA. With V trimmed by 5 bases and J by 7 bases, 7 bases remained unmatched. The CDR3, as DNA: TGTGCCAGCAGCCCAGACAGGGGTCGAAATTCACCCCTCCACTTT. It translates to CASSPDRGRNSPLHF.